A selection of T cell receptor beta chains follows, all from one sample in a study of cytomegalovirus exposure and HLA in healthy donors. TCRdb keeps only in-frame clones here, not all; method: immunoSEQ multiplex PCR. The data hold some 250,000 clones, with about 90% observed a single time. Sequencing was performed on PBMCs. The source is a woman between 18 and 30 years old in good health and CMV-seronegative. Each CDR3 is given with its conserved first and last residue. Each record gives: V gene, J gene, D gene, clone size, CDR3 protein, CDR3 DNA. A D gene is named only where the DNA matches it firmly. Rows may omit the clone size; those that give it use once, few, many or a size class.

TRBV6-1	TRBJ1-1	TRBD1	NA	CASSEQGAEAFF	TGTGCCAGCAGTGAACAGGGGGCTGAAGCTTTCTTT
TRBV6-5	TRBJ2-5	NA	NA	CASSYWHQETQYF	TGTGCCAGCAGTTACTGGCACCAAGAGACCCAGTACTTC
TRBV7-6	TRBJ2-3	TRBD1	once	CASSLAPRQGDIDTQYF	TGTGCCAGCAGCTTAGCCCCAAGACAGGGGGATATAGATACGCAGTATTTT
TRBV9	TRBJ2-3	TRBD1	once	CASSDGQGPGTQYF	TGTGCCAGCAGCGACGGACAGGGGCCCGGGACGCAGTATTTT
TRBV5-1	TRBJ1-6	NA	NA	CASSVYRDSYNSPLHF	TGCGCCAGCAGCGTCTACAGGGACTCCTATAATTCACCCCTCCACTTT
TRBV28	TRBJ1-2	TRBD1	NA	CASSFLGQGASYTF	TGTGCCAGCAGTTTCTTAGGACAGGGGGCAAGCTACACCTTC
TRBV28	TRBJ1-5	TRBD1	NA	CASRKDRLNQPQHF	TGTGCCAGCAGAAAGGACAGGTTGAATCAGCCCCAGCATTTT
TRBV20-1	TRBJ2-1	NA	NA	CSAKDRNEQFF	TGCAGTGCTAAAGATCGGAATGAGCAGTTCTTC
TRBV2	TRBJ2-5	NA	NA	CASSHPTEPNQETQYF	TGTGCCAGCAGCCACCCGACTGAGCCGAATCAAGAGACCCAGTACTTC
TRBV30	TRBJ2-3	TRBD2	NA	CAWSGGRGTDTQYF	TGTGCCTGGAGTGGTGGGCGGGGGACAGATACGCAGTATTTT
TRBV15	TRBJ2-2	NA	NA	CATSGDTGELFF	TGTGCCACCTCGGGGGACACCGGGGAGCTGTTTTTT
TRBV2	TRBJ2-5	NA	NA	CASSELATGRETQYF	TGTGCCAGCAGTGAACTAGCGACAGGGCGGGAGACCCAGTACTTC
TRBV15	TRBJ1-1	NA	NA	CATSILGANTEAFF	TGTGCCACCAGCATCCTTGGGGCGAACACTGAAGCTTTCTTT
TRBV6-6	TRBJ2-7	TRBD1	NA	CASSSGQLYEQYF	TGTGCCAGCAGTTCGGGACAGCTCTACGAGCAGTACTTC
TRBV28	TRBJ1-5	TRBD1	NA	CASSFEDRGYNQPQHF	TGTGCCAGCAGTTTCGAGGACAGGGGGTACAATCAGCCCCAGCATTTT
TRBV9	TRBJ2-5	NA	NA	CASSVAQKETQYF	TGTGCCAGCAGCGTCGCGCAAAAAGAGACCCAGTACTTC
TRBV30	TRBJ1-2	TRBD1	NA	CAFYPGQGFHYGYTF	TGTGCCTTTTATCCGGGACAGGGGTTTCACTATGGCTACACCTTC
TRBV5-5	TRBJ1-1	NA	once	CASGRGSEAFF	TGTGCCAGTGGTAGGGGGTCTGAAGCTTTCTTT
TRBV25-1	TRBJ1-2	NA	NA	CASSDFTGAGSNYGYTF	TGTGCCAGCAGTGATTTTACAGGTGCCGGCTCTAACTATGGCTACACCTTC
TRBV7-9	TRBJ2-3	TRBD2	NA	CASSSGLAGGSDTQYF	TGTGCCAGCAGCTCGGGACTAGCGGGGGGGTCAGATACGCAGTATTTT
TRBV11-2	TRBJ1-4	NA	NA	CASSLGHGNEKLFF	TGTGCCAGCAGCTTAGGACATGGGAATGAAAAACTGTTTTTT
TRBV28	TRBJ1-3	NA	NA	CASSPVVVNTIYF	TGTGCCAGCAGTCCGGTTGTGGTAAACACCATATATTTT
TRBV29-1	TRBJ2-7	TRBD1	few	CSVEDRGQGVGYEQYF	TGCAGCGTTGAAGATCGAGGCCAGGGGGTCGGTTACGAGCAGTACTTC
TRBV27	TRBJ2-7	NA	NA	CASSQGTGSYEQYF	TGTGCCAGCAGTCAGGGGACGGGATCCTACGAGCAGTACTTC
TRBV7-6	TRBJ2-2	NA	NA	CASSLALIAALGNTGELFF	TGTGCCAGCAGCTTAGCACTTATAGCGGCGCTGGGTAACACCGGGGAGCTGTTTTTT
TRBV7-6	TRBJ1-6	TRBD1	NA	CASSLRDRGYSEHNSPLHF	TGTGCCAGCAGCTTAAGGGACAGGGGATACTCTGAGCATAATTCACCCCTCCACTTT
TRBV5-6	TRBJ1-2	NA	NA	CASSQGGGVYYGYTF	TGTGCCAGCAGCCAGGGCGGGGGGGTCTACTATGGCTACACCTTC
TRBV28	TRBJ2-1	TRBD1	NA	CASSIIRGRGYNEQFF	TGTGCCAGCAGTATCATCAGGGGGAGAGGCTACAATGAGCAGTTCTTC
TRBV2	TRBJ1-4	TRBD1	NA	CASSGQGRVDEKLFF	TGTGCCAGCAGCGGACAGGGTAGAGTGGATGAAAAACTGTTTTTT
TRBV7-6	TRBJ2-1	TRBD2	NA	CASSLTPSGGYNEQFF	TGTGCCAGCAGCTTAACGCCTAGCGGGGGGTACAATGAGCAGTTCTTC
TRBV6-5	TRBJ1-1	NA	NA	CASSYSSYTEAFF	TGTGCCAGCAGTTACTCCTCGTACACTGAAGCTTTCTTT
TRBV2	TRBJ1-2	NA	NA	CASTPSGGLHTF	TGTGCCAGCACCCCTTCTGGGGGACTCCACACCTTC
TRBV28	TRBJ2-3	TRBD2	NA	CASSWPTSGWTDTQYF	TGTGCCAGCAGTTGGCCGACTAGCGGGTGGACAGATACGCAGTATTTT
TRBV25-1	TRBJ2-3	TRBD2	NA	CASSALAGGTDTQYF	TGTGCCAGCAGTGCGCTAGCGGGGGGTACCGATACGCAGTATTTT
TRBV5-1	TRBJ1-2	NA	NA	CASSLVGDINYGYTF	TGCGCCAGCAGCTTGGTAGGAGATATCAACTATGGCTACACCTTC
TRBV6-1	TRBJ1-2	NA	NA	CASSEDREINYGYTF	TGTGCCAGCAGTGAAGACAGAGAGATAAACTATGGCTACACCTTC